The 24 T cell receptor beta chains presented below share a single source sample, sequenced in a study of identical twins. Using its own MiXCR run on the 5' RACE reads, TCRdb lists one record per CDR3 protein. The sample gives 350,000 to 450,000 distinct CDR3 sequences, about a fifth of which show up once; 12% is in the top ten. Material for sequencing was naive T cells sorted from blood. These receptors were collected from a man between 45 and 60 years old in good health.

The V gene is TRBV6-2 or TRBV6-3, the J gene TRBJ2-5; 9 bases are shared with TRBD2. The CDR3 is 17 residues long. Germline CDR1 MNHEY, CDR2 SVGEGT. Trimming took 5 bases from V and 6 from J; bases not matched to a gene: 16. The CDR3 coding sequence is TGTGCCAGCAGTGACTTAGTGGGGCGGGAGGGCCCGAAGACCCAGTACTTC. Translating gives CASSDLVGREGPKTQYF.

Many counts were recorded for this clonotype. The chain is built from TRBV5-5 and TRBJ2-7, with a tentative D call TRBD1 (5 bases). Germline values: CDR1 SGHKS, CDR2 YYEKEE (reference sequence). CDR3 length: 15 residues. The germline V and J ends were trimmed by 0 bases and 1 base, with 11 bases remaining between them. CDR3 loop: CASSLVLTVSYEQYF. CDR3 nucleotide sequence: TGTGCCAGCAGCTTGGTCCTGACAGTTTCCTACGAGCAGTACTTC.

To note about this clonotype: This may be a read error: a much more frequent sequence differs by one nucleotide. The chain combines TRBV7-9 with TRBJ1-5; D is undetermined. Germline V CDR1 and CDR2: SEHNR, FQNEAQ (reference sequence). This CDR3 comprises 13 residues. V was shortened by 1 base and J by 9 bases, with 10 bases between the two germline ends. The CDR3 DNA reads TGTGCCAGCAGCTTAGAACGGGCTCCGCCCCAGCATTTT. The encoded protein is CASSLERAPPQHF.

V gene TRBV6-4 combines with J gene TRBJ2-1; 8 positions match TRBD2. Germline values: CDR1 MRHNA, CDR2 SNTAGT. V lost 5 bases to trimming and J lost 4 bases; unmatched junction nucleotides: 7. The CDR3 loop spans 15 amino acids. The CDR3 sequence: CASSPGIAGYNEQFF. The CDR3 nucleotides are TGTGCCAGCAGTCCGGGGATAGCGGGATACAATGAGCAGTTCTTC.

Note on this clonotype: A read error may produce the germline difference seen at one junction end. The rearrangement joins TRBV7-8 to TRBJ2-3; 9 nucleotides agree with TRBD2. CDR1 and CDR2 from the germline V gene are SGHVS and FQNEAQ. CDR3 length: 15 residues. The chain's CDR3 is CASSVAGALTDTQYF. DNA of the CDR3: TGTGCCAGCAGCGTAGCGGGGGCCCTCACAGATACGCAGTATTTT.

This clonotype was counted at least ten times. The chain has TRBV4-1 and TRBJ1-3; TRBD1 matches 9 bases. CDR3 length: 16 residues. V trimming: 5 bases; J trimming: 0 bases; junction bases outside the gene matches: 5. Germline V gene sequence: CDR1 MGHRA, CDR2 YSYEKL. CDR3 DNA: TGCGCCAGCAGCGGGACAGGGCACCGCTCTGGAAACACCATATATTTT. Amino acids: CASSGTGHRSGNTIYF.

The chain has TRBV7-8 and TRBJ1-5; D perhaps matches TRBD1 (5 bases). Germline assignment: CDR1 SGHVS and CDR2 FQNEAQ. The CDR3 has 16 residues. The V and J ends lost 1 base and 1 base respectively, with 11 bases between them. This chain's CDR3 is CASSLGAGSSNQPQHF. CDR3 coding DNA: TGTGCCAGCAGCTTAGGAGCAGGGTCGAGCAATCAGCCCCAGCATTTT.

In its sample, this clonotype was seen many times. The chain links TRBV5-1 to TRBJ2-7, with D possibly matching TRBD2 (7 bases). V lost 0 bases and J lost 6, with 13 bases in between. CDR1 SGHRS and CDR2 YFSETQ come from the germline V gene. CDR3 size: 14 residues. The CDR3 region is CASSLEGGPLEQYF. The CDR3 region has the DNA TGCGCCAGCAGCTTGGAGGGGGGGCCCCTCGAGCAGTACTTC.

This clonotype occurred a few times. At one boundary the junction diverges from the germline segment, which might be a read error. CDR3 region: CASMPGGGARGPSVF. DNA for the CDR3: TGTGCCAGCATGCCCGGGGGGGGGGCCCGCGGACCGTCAGTCTTC. The rearrangement uses TRBV5-4 and TRBJ2-1, with 8 positions matching TRBD2. The CDR3 covers 15 residues. The germline V gene encodes CDR1 SGHNT and CDR2 YYREEE (reference sequence).

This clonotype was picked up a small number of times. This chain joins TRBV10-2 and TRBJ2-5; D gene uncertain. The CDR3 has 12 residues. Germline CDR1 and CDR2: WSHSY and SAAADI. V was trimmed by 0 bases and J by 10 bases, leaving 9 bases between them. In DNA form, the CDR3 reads TGCGCCAGCAGTGAGTCCAGTTTAGACCAGTACTTC. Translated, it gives CASSESSLDQYF.

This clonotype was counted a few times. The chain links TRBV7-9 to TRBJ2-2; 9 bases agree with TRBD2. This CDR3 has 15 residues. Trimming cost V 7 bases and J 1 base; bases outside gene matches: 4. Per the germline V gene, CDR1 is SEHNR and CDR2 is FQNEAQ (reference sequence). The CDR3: CASTLAGMNTGELFF. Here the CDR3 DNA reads TGTGCCAGCACGCTAGCGGGAATGAACACCGGGGAGCTGTTTTTT.

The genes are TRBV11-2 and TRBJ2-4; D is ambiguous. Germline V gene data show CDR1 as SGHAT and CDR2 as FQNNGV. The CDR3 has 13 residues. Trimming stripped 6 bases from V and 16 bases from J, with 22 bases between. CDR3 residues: CASRPGPGEVIYF. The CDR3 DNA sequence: TGTGCCAGCAGACCCGGCCCAGGAGAGGTGATATACTTC. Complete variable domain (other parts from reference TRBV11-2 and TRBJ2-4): EAGVAQSPRYKIIEKRQSVAFWCNPISGHATLYWYQQILGQGPKLLIQFQNNGVVDDSQLPKDRFSAERLKGVDSTLKIQPAKLEDSAVYLCASRPGPGEVIYFGAGTRLSVL.

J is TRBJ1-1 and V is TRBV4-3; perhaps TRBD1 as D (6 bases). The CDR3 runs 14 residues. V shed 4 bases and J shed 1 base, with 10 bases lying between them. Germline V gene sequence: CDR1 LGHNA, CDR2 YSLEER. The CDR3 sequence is CASSPGHPNTEAFF. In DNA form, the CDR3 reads TGCGCCAGCAGCCCGGGACACCCGAACACTGAAGCTTTCTTT.

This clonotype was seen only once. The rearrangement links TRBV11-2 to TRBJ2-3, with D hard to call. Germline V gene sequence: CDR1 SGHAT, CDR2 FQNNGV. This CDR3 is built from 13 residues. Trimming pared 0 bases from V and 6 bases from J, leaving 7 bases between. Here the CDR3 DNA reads TGTGCCAGCAGCTTAGAGCGTTTGGATACGCAGTATTTT. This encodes CASSLERLDTQYF.

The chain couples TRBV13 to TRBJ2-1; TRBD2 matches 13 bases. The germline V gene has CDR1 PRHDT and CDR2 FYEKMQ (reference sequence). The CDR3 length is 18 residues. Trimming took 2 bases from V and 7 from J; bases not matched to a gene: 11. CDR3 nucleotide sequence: TGTGCCAGCAGCTTAAGGACTAGCGGGAGTCTGTGGTGGAATGAGCAGTTCTTC. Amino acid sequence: CASSLRTSGSLWWNEQFF.

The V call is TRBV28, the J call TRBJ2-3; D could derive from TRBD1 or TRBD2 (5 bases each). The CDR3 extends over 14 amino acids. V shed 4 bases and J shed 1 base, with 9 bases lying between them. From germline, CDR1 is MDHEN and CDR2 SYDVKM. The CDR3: CASSSEGRTDTQYF. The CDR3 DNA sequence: TGTGCCAGCAGTTCCGAGGGGCGCACAGATACGCAGTATTTT.

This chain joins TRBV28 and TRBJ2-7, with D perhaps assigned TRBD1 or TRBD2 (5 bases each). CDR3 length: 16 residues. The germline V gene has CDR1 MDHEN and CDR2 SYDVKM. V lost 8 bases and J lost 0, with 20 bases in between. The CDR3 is CASAGEEAGSSYEQYF. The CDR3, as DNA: TGTGCCAGCGCCGGCGAAGAGGCAGGGAGCTCCTACGAGCAGTACTTC. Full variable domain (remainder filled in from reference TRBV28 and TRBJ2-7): DVKVTQSSRYLVKRTGEKVFLECVQDMDHENMFWYRQDPGLGLRLIYFSYDVKMKEKGDIPEGYSVSREKKERFSLILESASTNQTSMYLCASAGEEAGSSYEQYFGPGTRLTVT.

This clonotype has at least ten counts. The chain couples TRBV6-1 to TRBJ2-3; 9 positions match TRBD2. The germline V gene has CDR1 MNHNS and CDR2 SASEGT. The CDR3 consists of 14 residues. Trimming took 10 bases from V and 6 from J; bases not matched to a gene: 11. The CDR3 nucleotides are TGTGCCACCAAAACCGGGACTAGCAGCGATACGCAGTATTTT. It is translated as CATKTGTSSDTQYF.

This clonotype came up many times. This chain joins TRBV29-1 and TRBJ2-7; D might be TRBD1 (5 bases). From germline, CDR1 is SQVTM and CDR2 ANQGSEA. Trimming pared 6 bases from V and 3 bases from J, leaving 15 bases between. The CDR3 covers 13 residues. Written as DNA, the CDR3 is TGCAGCGTGGCCTGGGGCCAGGGCTACGAGCAGTACTTC. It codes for CSVAWGQGYEQYF.

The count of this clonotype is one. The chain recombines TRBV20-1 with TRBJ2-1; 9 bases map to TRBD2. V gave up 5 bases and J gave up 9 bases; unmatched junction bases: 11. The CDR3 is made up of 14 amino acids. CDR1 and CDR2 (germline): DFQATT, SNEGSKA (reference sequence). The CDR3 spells CSAWREGEAGEQFF. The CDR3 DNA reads TGCAGTGCTTGGCGGGAGGGAGAGGCGGGTGAGCAGTTCTTC.

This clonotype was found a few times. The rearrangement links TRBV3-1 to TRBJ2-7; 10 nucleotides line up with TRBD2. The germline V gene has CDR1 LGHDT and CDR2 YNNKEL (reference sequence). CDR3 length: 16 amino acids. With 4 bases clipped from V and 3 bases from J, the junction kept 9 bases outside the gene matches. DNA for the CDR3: TGTGCCAGCAGCCTAGATAGGCTAGCGGGAGTCTACGAGCAGTACTTC. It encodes CASSLDRLAGVYEQYF.

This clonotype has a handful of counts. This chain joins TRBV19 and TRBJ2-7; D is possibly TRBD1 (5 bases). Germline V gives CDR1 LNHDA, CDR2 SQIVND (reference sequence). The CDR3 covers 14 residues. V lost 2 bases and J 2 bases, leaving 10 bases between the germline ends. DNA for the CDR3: TGTGCCAGTAGTATACCAGGGAACCCCTACGAGCAGTACTTC. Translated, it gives CASSIPGNPYEQYF.

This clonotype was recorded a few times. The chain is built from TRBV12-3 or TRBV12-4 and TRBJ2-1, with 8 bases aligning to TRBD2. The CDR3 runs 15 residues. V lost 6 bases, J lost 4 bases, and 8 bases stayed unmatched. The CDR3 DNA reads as TGTGCCAGCAGCCGGGGGAGCGGGAGATACAATGAGCAGTTCTTC. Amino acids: CASSRGSGRYNEQFF.

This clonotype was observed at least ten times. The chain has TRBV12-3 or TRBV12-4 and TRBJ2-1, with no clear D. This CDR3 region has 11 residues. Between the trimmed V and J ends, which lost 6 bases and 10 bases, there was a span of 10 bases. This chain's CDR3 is CASRAVYEQFF. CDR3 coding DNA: TGTGCCAGCAGGGCCGTATACGAGCAGTTCTTC.